The text below deals with one T cell receptor (beta chain). What this receptor recognizes is not known. No much larger clone exists at a distance of one base, and base qualities are not known. This sample is part of a study of blood T cells in healthy people across ages (dated by TCRdb to about 2015). With respect to the entire study: In model experiments, template switching captured roughly one uniquely barcoded TCR beta cDNA molecule for every two T cells. To track age-related changes in TCR beta repertoire diversity, the study relied on deep sequencing normalized with unique cDNA molecular identifiers. Donors were grouped into four age groups: young (average roughly 17 years), middle-aged (approximately 41), aged (over 55) and long-lived (82). To avoid experimental bias, donors of different ages were distributed randomly across sequencing lanes. The study analyzed two additional independent replicas of 1 million unique cDNA reads from the same blood draw for two donors, one aged 18 to 29 and one aged 80 or older. Study-wide conclusions, independent of this receptor: Compared with the aged group, more naive CD4+ T cells, fewer expanded clones and increased TCR diversity were shown by the long-lived group, suggesting age selection. There was a strong correlation between observed TCR beta diversity and the percentage of naive T cells measured by flow cytometry. Because the CMV infection status of the donors was unknown, age-related changes in expanded clonotypes may potentially have been confounded. As age increased, observed TCR beta diversity per million T cells dropped in a roughly linear way, and a significant reduction was already evident by age about 36. Total diversity estimates from one million sequenced T cells were considered lower bounds and underestimates. Conclusive comparison of naive and antigen-experienced compartments was prevented by the profiling of bulk unsorted PBMCs.

The protocol used for the library was 5' RACE. The instrument given in TCRdb is Illumina HiSeq 2500. A second PCR of roughly 7 to 11 cycles was performed with a sample-barcoded 5' primer and a J-beta primer mix. A template-switch 5' adaptor carrying 12 random nucleotides introduced a unique molecular identifier onto each TCR beta cDNA molecule. At least 2.5 million CDR3-containing paired-end reads were obtained from each sample. All of the RNA was converted into first-strand cDNA using the Mint cDNA synthesis kit, with a TRBC-specific oligonucleotide serving as the primer. After uracil-DNA glycosylase treatment, a first 18-cycle PCR used universal primers M1SS and BC2_uni_R on all cDNA. Turning to the authors' computational methods: For normalization, 1 million high-quality reads, each with a distinct molecular identifier, were randomly selected from each sample. Instead of being binned into consensus sequences, reads with shared molecular identifiers were discarded. MiTCR, with a Q25 quality threshold and the strictest error-elimination algorithm, was used for CDR3 identification, clonotype clustering and error correction. A nonparametric unseen species model with Euler transformation was used to estimate lower-bound total TCR beta diversity. The raw public reads went through TCRdb reprocessing: fastp at Q25, MiXCR clone calling, in-frame beta chains kept. When rows share a CDR3 protein, they turn into one entry using the most common DNA and genes. It is TCRdb's table, rather than the study itself, that gives the V and J calls and clone size. The sample data list 650,000 to 1,000,000 distinct CDR3 sequences, and roughly 35% of these were observed just once. The ten largest clones capture 13% of the sample.

The 39 donors, aged 6 to 90 years, were systemically healthy Caucasian individuals from Russia. Each donor gave approximately 10 milliliters of peripheral blood, collected into EDTA-treated Vacutainer tubes. Ficoll-Paque density-gradient centrifugation was used to isolate PBMCs, with at least 6 million obtained per sample. Total RNA was extracted from PBMCs with Trizol reagent, with at least 5 micrograms obtained per sample. Naive CD45RAhigh/CD27high T cell percentages were measured by flow cytometry on a PBMC aliquot from every donor. The germline V gene encodes CDR1 SGHRS and CDR2 YFSETQ. The CDR3 covers 14 residues, taking in both the cysteine and the phenylalanine. Just CDR3 DNA is preserved here, 42 bases in frame from base 1. Trimming takes 7 bases off V and 0 bases off J; junction bases not matched to a gene: 4.

This clonotype was sampled from a young man in good health. The chain was built from TRBV5-1 and TRBJ2-1; 7 central bases correspond to TRBD1. The specimen was blood. For the CDR3, the sequence is CASGTASSYNEQFF. The base sequence is TGCGCCAGCGGGACAGCCAGCTCCTACAATGAGCAGTTCTTC.